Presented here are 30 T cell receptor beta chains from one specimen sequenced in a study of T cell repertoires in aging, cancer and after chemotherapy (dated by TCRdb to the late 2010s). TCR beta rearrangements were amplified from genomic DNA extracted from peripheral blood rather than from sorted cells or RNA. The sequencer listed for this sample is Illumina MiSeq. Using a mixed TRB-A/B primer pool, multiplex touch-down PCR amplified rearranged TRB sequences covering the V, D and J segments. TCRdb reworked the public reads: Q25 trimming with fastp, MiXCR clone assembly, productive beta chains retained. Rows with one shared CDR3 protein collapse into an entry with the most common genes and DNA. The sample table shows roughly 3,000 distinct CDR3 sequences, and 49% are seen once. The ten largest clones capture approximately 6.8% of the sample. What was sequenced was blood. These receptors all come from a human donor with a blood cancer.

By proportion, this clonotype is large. CDR3: CASSYGAGPSYEQYF. For the CDR3, the DNA is TGTGCCAGCAGTTACGGAGCCGGACCCTCCTACGAGCAGTACTTC. The V gene is TRBV6-5, the J gene TRBJ2-7; no definite D call. Per germline, CDR1 MNHEY and CDR2 SVGAGI. Between the trimmed V and J ends, which lost 2 bases and 0 bases, there was a span of 11 bases. The CDR3 loop spans 15 amino acids.

The CDR3 DNA reads TGCAGCGTCTTAGGGGGGCATGGAAACACCATATATTTT. Translated, it gives CSVLGGHGNTIYF. This chain connects TRBV29-1 to TRBJ1-3; TRBD1 is a possible D gene (6 bases). The CDR3 totals 13 residues. From germline, CDR1 is SQVTM and CDR2 ANQGSEA. The V and J ends lost 6 bases and 3 bases respectively, with 12 bases between them.

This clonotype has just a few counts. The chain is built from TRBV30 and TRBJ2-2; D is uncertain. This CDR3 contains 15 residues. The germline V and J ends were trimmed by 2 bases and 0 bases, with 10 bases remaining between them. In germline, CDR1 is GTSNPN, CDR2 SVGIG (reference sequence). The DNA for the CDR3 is TGTGCCTGGAGTCCCCACCCCGCGAACACCGGGGAGCTGTTTTTT. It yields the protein CAWSPHPANTGELFF.

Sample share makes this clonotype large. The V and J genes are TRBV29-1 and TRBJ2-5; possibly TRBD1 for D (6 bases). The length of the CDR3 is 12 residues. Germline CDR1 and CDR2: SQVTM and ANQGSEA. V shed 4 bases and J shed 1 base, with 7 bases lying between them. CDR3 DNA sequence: TGCAGCGTTGCCAGGGGCCAAGAGACCCAGTACTTC. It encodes CSVARGQETQYF.

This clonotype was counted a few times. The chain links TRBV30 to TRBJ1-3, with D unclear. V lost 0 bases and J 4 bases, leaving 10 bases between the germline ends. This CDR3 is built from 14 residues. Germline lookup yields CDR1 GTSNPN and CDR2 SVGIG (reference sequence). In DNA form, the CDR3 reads TGTGCCTGGAGTGTACAATCCAGAGGAAACACCATATATTTT. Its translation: CAWSVQSRGNTIYF.

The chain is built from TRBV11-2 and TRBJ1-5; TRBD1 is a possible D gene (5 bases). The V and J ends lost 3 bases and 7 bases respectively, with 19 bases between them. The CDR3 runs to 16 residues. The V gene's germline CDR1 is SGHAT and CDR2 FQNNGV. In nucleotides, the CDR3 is TGTGCCAGCAGCTTGTTAGGGTCTGGGGCCCACCAGCCCCAGCATTTT. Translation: CASSLLGSGAHQPQHF.

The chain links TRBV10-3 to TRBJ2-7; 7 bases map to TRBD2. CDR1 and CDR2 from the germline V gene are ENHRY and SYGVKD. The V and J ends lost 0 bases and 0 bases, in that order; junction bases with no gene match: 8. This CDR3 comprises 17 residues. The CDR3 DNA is TGTGCCATCAGTGAGTCGACAAGCGGGACCATCTCCTACGAGCAGTACTTC. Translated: CAISESTSGTISYEQYF.

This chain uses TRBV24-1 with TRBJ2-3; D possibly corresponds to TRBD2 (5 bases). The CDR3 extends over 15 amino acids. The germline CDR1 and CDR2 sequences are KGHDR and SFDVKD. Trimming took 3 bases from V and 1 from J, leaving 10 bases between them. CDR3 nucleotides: TGTGCCACCAGTGATGAGGGTGCCGGCACAGATACGCAGTATTTT. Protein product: CATSDEGAGTDTQYF.

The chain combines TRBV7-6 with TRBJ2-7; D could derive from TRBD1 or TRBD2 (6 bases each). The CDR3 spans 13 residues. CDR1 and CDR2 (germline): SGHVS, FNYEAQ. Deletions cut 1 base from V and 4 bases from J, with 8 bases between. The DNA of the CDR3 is TGTGCCAGCAGCTTAGAGGGGGGTTACGAGCAGTACTTC. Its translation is CASSLEGGYEQYF. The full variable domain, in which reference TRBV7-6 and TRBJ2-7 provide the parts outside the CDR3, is GAGVSQSPRYKVTKRGQDVALRCDPISGHVSLYWYRQALGQGPEFLTYFNYEAQQDKSGLPNDRFSAERPEGSISTLTIQRTEQRDSAMYRCASSLEGGYEQYFGPGTRLTVT.

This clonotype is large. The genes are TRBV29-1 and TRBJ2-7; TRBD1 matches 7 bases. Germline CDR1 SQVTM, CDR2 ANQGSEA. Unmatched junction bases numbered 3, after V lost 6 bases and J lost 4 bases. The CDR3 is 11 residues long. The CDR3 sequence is CSVTTGYEQYF. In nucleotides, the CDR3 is TGCAGCGTGACGACAGGGTACGAGCAGTACTTC.

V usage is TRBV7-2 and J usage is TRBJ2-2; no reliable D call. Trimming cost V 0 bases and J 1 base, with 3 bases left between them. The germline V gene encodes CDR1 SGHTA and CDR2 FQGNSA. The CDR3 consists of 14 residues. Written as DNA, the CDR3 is TGTGCCAGCAGCTTAGCAGGGAACACCGGGGAGCTGTTTTTT. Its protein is CASSLAGNTGELFF.

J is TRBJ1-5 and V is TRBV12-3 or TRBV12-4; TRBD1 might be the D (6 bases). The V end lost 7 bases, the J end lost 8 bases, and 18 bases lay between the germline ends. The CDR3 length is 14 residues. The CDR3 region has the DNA TGTGCCAGCACCCCCACGGGGGGCGGCGAGCCCCAGCATTTT. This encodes CASTPTGGGEPQHF.

The CDR3 bases are TGCAGCGTTGCTTTCCTAGATGGAAACACCATATATTTT. This gives the protein CSVAFLDGNTIYF. This chain connects TRBV29-1 to TRBJ1-3; D ambiguous. There are 13 residues in the CDR3. Germline V gives CDR1 SQVTM, CDR2 ANQGSEA. Trimming stripped 4 bases from V and 3 bases from J, with 10 bases between.

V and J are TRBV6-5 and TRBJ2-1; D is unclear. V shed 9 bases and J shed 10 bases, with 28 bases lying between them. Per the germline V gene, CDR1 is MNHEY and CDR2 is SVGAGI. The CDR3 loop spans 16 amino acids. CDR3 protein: CASGGRRGTFSYEQFF. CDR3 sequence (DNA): TGTGCCAGTGGTGGACGGAGAGGAACTTTTTCCTACGAGCAGTTCTTC.

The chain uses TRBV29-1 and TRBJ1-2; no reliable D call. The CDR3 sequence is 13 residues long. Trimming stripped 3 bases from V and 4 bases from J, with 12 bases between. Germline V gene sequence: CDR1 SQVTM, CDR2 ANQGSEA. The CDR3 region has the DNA TGCAGCGTTGATCATGGCACCACCTATGGCTACACCTTC. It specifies CSVDHGTTYGYTF.

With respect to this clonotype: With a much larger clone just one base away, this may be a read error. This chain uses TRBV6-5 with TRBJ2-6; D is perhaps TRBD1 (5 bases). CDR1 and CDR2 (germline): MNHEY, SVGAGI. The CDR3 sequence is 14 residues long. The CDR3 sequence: CASTSPSGAKVLTF. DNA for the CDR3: TGTGCCAGCACCTCGCCGTCTGGGGCCAAAGTCCTGACTTTC.

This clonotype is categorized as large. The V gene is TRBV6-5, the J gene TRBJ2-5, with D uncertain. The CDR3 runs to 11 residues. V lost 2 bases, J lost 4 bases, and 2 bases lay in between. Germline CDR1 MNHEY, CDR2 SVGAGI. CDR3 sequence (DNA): TGTGCCAGCAGTTACGCAGAGACCCAGTACTTC. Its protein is CASSYAETQYF.

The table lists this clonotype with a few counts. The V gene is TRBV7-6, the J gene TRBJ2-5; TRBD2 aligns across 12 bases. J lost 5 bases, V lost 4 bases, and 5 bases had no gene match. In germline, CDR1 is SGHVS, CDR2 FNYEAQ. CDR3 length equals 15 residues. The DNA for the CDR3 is TGTGCCAGCAGCTCCGGACTAGCGGGGTGGGAGACCCAGTACTTC. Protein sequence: CASSSGLAGWETQYF.

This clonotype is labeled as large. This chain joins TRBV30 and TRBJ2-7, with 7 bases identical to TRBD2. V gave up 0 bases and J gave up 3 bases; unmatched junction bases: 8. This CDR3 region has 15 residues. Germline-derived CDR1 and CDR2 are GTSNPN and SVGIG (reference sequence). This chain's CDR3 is CAWSVDTGGNYEQYF. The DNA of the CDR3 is TGTGCCTGGAGTGTAGATACCGGGGGGAACTACGAGCAGTACTTC.

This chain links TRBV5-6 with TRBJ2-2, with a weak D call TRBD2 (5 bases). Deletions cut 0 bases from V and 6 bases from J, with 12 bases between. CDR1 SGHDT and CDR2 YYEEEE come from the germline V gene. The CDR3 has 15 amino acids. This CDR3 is CASSLEPGNPGELFF. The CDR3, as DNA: TGTGCCAGCAGCTTGGAGCCGGGGAATCCCGGGGAGCTGTTTTTT.

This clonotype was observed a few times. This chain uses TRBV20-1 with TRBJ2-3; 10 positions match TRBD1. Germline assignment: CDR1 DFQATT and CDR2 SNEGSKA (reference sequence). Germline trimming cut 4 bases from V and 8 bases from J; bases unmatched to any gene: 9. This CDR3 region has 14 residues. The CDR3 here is CSATTGGLRGTQYF. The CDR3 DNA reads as TGCAGTGCTACGACAGGGGGCTTGAGGGGTACGCAGTATTTT.

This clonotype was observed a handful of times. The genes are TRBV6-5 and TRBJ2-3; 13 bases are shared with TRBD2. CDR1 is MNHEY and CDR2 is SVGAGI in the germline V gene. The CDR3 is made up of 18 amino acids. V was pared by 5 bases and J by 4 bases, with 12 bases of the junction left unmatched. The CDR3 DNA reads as TGTGCCAGCAGTCCCTCCCCACTAGCGGGAGGGCCGGCAGATACGCAGTATTTT. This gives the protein CASSPSPLAGGPADTQYF.

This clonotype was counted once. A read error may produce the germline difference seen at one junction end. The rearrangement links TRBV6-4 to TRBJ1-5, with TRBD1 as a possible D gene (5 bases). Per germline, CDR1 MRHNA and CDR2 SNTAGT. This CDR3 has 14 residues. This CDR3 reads CAISESEGRQPQHF. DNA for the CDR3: TGTGCCATCAGTGAGTCAGAGGGACGACAGCCCCAGCATTTT.

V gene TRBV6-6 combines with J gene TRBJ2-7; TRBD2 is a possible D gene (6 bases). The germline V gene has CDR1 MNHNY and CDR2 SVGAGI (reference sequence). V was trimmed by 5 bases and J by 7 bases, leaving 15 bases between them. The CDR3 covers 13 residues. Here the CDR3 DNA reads TGTGCCAGCAGTCGAACTAGCTTGGCGGAGCAGTACTTC. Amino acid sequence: CASSRTSLAEQYF.

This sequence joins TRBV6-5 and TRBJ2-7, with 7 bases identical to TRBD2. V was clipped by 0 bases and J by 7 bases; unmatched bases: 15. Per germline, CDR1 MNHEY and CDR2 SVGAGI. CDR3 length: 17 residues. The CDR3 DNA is TGTGCCAGCAGTTACTCGGAGGCCAACTTTTGGGGGGGTGAGCAGTACTTC. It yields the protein CASSYSEANFWGGEQYF.

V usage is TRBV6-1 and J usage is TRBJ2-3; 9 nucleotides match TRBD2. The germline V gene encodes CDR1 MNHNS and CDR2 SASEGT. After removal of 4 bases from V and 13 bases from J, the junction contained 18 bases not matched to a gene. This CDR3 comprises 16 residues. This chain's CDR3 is CASSAWIPGGLANKYF. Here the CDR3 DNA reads TGTGCCAGCAGTGCATGGATACCTGGGGGACTAGCAAACAAGTATTTT.

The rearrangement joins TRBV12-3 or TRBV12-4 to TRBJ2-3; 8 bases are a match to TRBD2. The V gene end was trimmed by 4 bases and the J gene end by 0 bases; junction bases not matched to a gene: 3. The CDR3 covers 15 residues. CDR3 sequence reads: CASSSTSASTDTQYF. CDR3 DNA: TGTGCCAGCAGTTCGACTAGCGCGAGCACAGATACGCAGTATTTT.

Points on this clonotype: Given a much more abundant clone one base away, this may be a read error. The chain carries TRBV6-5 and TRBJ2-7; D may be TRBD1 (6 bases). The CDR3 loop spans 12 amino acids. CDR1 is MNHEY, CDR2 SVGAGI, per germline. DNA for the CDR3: TGTGCCAGGAGTTACGGTGGGGGCGTGCAGTACTTC. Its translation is CARSYGGGVQYF.

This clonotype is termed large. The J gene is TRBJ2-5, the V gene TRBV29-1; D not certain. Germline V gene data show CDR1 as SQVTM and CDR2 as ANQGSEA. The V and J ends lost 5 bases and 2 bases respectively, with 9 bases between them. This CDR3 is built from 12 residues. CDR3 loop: CSVLGEQETQYF. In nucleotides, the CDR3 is TGCAGCGTTCTCGGAGAACAAGAGACCCAGTACTTC.

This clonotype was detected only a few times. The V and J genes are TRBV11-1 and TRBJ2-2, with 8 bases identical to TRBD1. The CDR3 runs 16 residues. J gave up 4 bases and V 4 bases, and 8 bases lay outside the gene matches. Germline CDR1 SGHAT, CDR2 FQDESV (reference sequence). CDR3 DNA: TGTGCCAGCAGCTCCGGACAGGGAAGGGGCACCGGGGAGCTGTTTTTT. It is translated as CASSSGQGRGTGELFF.